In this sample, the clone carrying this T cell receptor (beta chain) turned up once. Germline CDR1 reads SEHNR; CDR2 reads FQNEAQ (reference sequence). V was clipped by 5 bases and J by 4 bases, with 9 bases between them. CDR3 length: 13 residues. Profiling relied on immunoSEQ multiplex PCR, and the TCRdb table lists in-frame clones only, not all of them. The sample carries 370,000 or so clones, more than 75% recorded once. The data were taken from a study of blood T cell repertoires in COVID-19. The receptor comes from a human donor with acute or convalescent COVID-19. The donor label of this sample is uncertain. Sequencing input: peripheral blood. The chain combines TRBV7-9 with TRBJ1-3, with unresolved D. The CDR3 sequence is CASSRRAGNTIYF. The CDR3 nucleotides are TGTGCCAGCAGCCGCCGAGCCGGAAACACCATATATTTT.